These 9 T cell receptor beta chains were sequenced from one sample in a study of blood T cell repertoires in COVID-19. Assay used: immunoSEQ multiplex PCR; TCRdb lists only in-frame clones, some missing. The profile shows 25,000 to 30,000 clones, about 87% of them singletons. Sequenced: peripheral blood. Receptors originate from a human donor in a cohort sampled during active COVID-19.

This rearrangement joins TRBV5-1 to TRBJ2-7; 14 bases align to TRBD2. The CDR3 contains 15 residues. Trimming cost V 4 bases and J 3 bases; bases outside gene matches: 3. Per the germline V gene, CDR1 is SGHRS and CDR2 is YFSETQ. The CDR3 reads CASSIGTSGSYEQYF. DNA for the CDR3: TGCGCCAGCAGCATAGGGACTAGCGGGAGCTACGAGCAGTACTTC.

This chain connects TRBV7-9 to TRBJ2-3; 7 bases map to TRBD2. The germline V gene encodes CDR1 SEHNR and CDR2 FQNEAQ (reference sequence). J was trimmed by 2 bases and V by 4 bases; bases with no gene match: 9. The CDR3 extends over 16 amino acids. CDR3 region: CASSSSSSGPTDTQYF. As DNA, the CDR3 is TGTGCCAGCAGCTCGTCCTCTAGCGGCCCCACAGATACGCAGTATTTT. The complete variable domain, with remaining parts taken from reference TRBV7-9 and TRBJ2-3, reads DTGVSQNPRHKITKRGQNVTFRCDPISEHNRLYWYRQTLGQGPEFLTYFQNEAQLEKSRLLSDRFSAERPKGSFSTLEIQRTEQGDSAMYLCASSSSSSGPTDTQYFGPGTRLTVL.

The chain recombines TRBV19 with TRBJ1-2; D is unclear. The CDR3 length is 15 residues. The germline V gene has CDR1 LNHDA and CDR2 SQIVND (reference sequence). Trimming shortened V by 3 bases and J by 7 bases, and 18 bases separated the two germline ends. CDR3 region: CASSMSHRPTSGYTF. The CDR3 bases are TGTGCCAGTAGTATGAGTCACAGACCTACCTCTGGCTACACCTTC.

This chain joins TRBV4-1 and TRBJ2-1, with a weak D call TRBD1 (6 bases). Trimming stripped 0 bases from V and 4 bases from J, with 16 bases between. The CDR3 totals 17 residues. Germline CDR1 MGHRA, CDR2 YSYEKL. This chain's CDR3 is CASSQDLRDTRYNEQFF. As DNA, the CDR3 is TGCGCCAGCAGCCAAGATCTTAGGGACACGAGATACAATGAGCAGTTCTTC.

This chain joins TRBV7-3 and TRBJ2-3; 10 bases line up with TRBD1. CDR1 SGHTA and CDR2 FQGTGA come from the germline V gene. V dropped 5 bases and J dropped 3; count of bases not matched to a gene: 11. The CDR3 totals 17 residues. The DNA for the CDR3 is TGTGCCAGCAGCCGCGGGGGTGGGGACAGGGGAACAGATACGCAGTATTTT. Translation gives CASSRGGGDRGTDTQYF.

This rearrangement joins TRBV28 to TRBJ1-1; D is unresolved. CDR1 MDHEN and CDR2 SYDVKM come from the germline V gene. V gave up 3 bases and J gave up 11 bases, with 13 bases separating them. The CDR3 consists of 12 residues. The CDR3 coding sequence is TGTGCCAGCAGTTTTGGGAGGAATAGGGCTTTCTTT. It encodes CASSFGRNRAFF.

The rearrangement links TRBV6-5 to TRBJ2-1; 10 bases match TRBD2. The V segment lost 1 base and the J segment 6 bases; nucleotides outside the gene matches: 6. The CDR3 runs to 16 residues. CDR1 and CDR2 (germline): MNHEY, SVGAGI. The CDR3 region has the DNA TGTGCCAGCAGTTACTGGAGAGCTAGCGGGGGCAATGAGCAGTTCTTC. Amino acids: CASSYWRASGGNEQFF.

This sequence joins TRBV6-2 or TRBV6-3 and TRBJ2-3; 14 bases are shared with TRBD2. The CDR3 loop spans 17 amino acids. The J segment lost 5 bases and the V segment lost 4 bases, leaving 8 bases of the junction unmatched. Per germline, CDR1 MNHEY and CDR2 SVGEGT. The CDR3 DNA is TGTGCCAGCAGTTCCCGACTAGCGGGGGGGCGGGGAGATACGCAGTATTTT. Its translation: CASSSRLAGGRGDTQYF.

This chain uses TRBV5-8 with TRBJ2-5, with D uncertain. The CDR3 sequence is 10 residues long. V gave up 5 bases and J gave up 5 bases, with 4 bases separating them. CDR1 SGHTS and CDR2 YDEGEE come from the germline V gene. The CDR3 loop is CASSSETQYF. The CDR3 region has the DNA TGTGCCAGCAGTTCGGAGACCCAGTACTTC.